This T cell receptor beta chain was sequenced in a study of cytomegalovirus exposure and HLA in healthy donors (dated by TCRdb to 2016 to 2017). Broadly, across the study: An earlier analysis of 587 of the donors reported about 280 Gb of sequence data and 95 million to 140 million unique TCR beta sequences obtained from around 180 million T cells. Besides the first cohort of around 670 subjects, a separate validation cohort made up of around 120 different subjects was used. The study aimed to test whether cataloging public T cell receptors could reveal signatures of past pathogen exposure. An early release that covered 640 HLA-typed donors contained around 330 gigabases of sequencing data and 80 million or so unique TCR sequences. Every discovery cohort repertoire had been produced on one sequencing platform. The number of donors typed differed by locus, with about 629-630 for A, B, C, DRB1 and DQB1, around 560 for DQA1, 606 for DPA1, and 450 to 480 for DPB1. In the later analysis, no new phenotypic data were used to find candidate immune exposures; instead, reliance was placed on TCR beta sequences and their occurrence across donors. On average, 235,054 unique TCR beta nucleotide sequences were sequenced per donor among 350 to 400 genotyped donors of the cohort, with roughly 19% of those sequences being non-productive. The genetic ancestry cluster associated with self-reported Caucasian donors included roughly 84% of the 398 genotyped donors. Donor age, sex, ethnicity and CMV serostatus were compiled alongside the repertoire data. Roughly 5 DR-DQ haplotypes were treated as single units for association and clustering because of strong linkage in the cohort. The study profiled the T cell repertoires of around 700 subjects by immunosequencing and related them to cytomegalovirus serostatus. To predict cytomegalovirus infection status, the study brought together high-throughput TCR immunosequencing, statistical association of individual TCRs with disease status, and machine learning. A later analysis re-examined previously published TCR beta repertoires from just over 650 donors and added high-resolution HLA genotyping to investigate patterns of TCR occurrence. To decide whether each TCR beta V gene segment behaved as functional or pseudogenic, an earlier analysis of some 600 of the donors relied on high-throughput TCR beta sequencing. Genome-wide SNP genotypes for about 65% of the 666 donors were used in a later genetic analysis, which treated that subset as a discovery cohort. HLA typing covered class I and class II loci at four-digit resolution. General study outcomes and caveats: Across donors, most TCR sequences were observed very rarely, whereas some public TCRs were present in many individuals. An earlier analysis of around 600 of the donors showed that most TCR beta V segments appeared in productive rearrangements either about 87% or about 30% of the time, which broadly matched IMGT annotations. For the cohort, immune exposure information was limited to CMV serostatus. A later analysis found that most CMV-associated TCR beta chains appeared HLA-restricted, with HLA associations seemingly driven largely by CMV exposure. The study gave a list of about 170 TCR beta chains associated with cytomegalovirus. The presence/absence analyses assumed that sequencing depth was roughly uniform across donors, and that assumption may not be true. Cytomegalovirus status was reported to be diagnosed by the classifier with high specificity and sensitivity in both the original and validation cohorts. A further reported finding was that TCR beta sequences accurately predicted the HLA-A and HLA-B alleles for most subjects in the first cohort. Strong co-occurrence of HLA alleles, especially DR and DQ, made assigning TCR associations to individual alleles difficult. A later analysis reported that several top co-occurrence clusters appeared linked to parvovirus B19, influenza, CMV and Epstein-Barr virus. Linkage disequilibrium might explain the correlated functional status among segregating V segments, but an unknown experimental factor could not be ruled out. In a later analysis, the rate of TCR association differed among HLA loci, with DRB1 alleles having the most associated TCRs and HLA-C alleles having the fewest. A later analysis found that HLA-associated TCR beta chains were more clonally expanded and had lower generation probabilities than equally common non-associated chains. A later genetic analysis associated a missense DCLRE1C variant with V-gene and J-gene trimming of TCR beta chains, and an independent cohort replicated the association. A later genetic analysis reported fewer N-insertions in productive TCRs among donors in an Asian-associated ancestry cluster than the roughly 700-donor mean. It was suggested by the authors that the approach could potentially be generalized to other disease states and immunological phenotypes. This cohort had only TCR beta chains sequenced, and the lack of alpha or paired-chain data limited which features could be detected. Some IMGT-functional V segments, including TRBV6-2 and TRBV6-3, could not be told apart with the 87-base-pair reads, so those segments were excluded. Because counts were too low, about 17 rarely observed V segments, including chromosome 9 orphons, were excluded from the earlier analysis of roughly 580 of the donors. Because some donors lacked HLA typing at each locus, the association tests relied only on the typed subset. A later analysis associated 15,000 or so TCR beta sequences with specific HLA alleles at a false discovery rate of 0.05. In vitro tests confirmed that a few of the cytomegalovirus-associated TCR beta chains recognize cytomegalovirus antigens. A cluster of highly shared sequence variants was judged likely to represent a technical artifact of the sequencing pipeline.

Remarks on this clone: Its binding antigen is unknown. Base qualities are not provided; no much larger clone lies one nucleotide away.

Trimming takes 10 bases from V and 5 bases from J, and the germline ends sit 14 bases apart. The CDR3 measures 13 amino acids from cysteine to phenylalanine. The retained sequence is limited to the CDR3, 39 bases, with the frame set at the first base. Looking up the germline V gene yields CDR1 MNHNS and CDR2 SASEGT. Library method: the immunoSEQ multiplex PCR assay. For the multiplex PCR, a mixture combining 60 forward primers for TCR Vbeta segments and 13 reverse primers for TCR Jbeta segments was used. A multiplex PCR assay on genomic DNA amplified the CDR3 region of rearranged TCR beta genes. The amplified TCR beta libraries were sequenced on the Illumina HiSeq System as 87-base-pair reads. On the study's bioinformatics: Across the 600 to 700 repertoires, a later analysis counted tens of millions of unique TCR beta chains, 9 million to 14 million of which were shared by at least two donors. Raw reads were error-corrected and collapsed into unique sequences by a nearest-neighbor algorithm in which closely related sequences were merged to remove PCR and sequencing errors. CDR3 sequences were aligned to IMGT reference sequences to assign V, D and J gene segments. Each retained sequence needed at least a six-nucleotide match to both a V gene segment and a J gene segment. A rearrangement counted as productive if the CDR3 had no stop codons and remained in frame with V and J, and every other rearrangement counted as non-productive. Following IMGT convention, CDR3 was defined as the stretch from the second conserved V-encoded cysteine up to the conserved J-encoded phenylalanine. The earlier analysis of a few hundred of the donors excluded any sequence lacking an unambiguous match to a single V gene segment. In an earlier analysis of a few hundred of the donors, V segments were called functional above 56.7% productive rearrangements and were called segregating when the between-donor standard deviation exceeded 5%. A statistical classification framework was built to diagnose cytomegalovirus status from the catalog of TCR beta chain sequences. In a later analysis, V and J genes were assigned by comparing TCR nucleotide sequences against IMGT/GENE-DB human TR gene sequences. A later analysis assigned CDR3 sequences and most-parsimonious VDJ recombination scenarios with the TCRdist pipeline. In a later analysis, every TCR beta chain was defined by the combination of its CDR3 amino acid sequence and its V-gene family, and reads without a unique V-gene family were dropped. As a way to deal with suspected cross-contamination and a sequencing artifact, a later analysis dropped hundreds of nucleotide sequences that were highly shared and had low generation probability. In a later analysis, a clonal expansion index for each public chain was calculated from normalized within-repertoire ranks of inferred template counts. In a later analysis, generation probabilities were computed using a VDJ recombination model fitted to out-of-frame rearrangements, and the results were checked against IGoR. Hypergeometric tests were used in a later analysis to score TCR-TCR, TCR-HLA and TCR-CMV co-occurrence, with a repertoire-size bias correction applied to the TCR pairs. To estimate false discovery rates, a later analysis permuted the HLA or CMV assignments 20 times. In a later analysis, co-occurring TCRs were grouped using DBSCAN, with TCRdist sequence similarity added in when clustering inside HLA-allele-positive subsets. For co-occurrence clustering, repertoires with fewer than 30,000 or more than 120,000 public chains were excluded, along with roughly 5 repertoires with anomalous nucleotide sharing. Entries here come from immuneACCESS through TCRdb and include only in-frame sequences with V and J called. Some clones fail to appear in such tables; in the studies checked, an unresolved V gene covers under half of the shortfall, and the cause of the remainder is unknown. The V and J calls and the clone size are those of that table, but D and trimming were determined from the DNA. This sample gives 120,000 to 150,000 clones in total; 65% to 85% of them show up just once. Around 4.5% of the sample belongs to the ten largest clones.

The cohort consisted of some 670 healthy bone marrow donors. All cohort members were sampled while nominally healthy, although unrecorded immune exposures were likely present. The donor tested CMV seropositive, placing the donor among the approximately 310 seropositive members of the cohort. A peripheral blood sample was provided by each donor, and peripheral blood mononuclear cells were used for TCR beta sequencing. The Qiagen DNeasy Blood Extraction Kit was used to extract genomic DNA from the blood cell samples. The clonotype was recovered from a woman aged 40 to 50 in good health and CMV-seropositive. The sequence joins TRBV6-1 to TRBJ1-4; a weak D assignment points to TRBD1 (6 bases agree). The sample was PBMCs. This receptor carries the CDR3 CAIKEGGNEKLFF. The nucleotide sequence reads as follows: TGTGCCATCAAAGAGGGGGGGAATGAAAAACTGTTTTTT.